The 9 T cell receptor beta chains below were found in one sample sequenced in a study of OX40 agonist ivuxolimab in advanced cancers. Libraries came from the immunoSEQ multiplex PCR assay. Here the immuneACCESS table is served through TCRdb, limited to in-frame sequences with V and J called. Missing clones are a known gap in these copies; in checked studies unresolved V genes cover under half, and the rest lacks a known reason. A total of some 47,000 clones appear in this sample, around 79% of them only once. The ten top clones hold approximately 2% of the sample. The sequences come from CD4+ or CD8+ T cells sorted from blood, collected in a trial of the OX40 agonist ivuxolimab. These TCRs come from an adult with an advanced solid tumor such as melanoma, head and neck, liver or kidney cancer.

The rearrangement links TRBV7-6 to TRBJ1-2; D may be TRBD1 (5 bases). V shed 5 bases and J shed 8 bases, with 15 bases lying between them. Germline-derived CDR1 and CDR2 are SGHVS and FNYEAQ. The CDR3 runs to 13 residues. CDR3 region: CASSPIGGDGYTF. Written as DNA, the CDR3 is TGTGCCAGCAGCCCAATCGGGGGGGACGGCTACACCTTC.

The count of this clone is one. The CDR3 reads CASSLVAGTRGGEQYF. The CDR3 nucleotides read TGTGCCAGCAGCTTAGTGGCCGGCACAAGGGGGGGGGAGCAGTACTTC. The genes are TRBV7-2 and TRBJ2-7; tentatively, D is TRBD2 (7 bases). The CDR3 totals 16 residues. V was cut by 1 base and J by 7 bases, with 20 bases left in between. Germline values: CDR1 SGHTA, CDR2 FQGNSA.

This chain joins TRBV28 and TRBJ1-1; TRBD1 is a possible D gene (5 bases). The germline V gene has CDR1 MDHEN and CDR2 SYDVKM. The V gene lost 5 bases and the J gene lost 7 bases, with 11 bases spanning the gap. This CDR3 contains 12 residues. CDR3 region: CASSGGRLEAFF. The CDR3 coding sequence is TGTGCCAGCAGTGGGGGACGGCTTGAAGCTTTCTTT.

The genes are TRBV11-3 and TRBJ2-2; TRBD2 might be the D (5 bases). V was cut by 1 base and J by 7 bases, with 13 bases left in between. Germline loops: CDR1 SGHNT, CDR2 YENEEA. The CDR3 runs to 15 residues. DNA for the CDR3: TGTGCCAGCAGCTTAGGGACTTCTTTCGACGGGGAGCTGTTTTTT. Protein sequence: CASSLGTSFDGELFF.

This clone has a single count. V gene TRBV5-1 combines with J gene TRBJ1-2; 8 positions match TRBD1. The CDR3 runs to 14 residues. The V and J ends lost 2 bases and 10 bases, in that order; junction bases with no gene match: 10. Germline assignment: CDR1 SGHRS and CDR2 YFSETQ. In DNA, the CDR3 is TGCGCCAGCAGCTTAAGGCTGGGACAGGAGATCTACACCTTC. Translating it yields CASSLRLGQEIYTF.

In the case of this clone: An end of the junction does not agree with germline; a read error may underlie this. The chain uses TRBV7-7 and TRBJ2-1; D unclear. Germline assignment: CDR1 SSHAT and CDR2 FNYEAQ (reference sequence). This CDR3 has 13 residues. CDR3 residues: CASSLGGVDEQFF. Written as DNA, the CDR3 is TGTGCTAGCAGCTTAGGTGGGGTCGATGAGCAGTTCTTC. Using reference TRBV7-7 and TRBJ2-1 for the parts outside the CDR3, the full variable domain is GAGVSQSPRYKVTKRGQDVTLRCDPISSHATLYWYQQALGQGPEFLTYFNYEAQPDKSGLPSDRFSAERPEGSISTLTIQRTEQRDSAMYRCASSLGGVDEQFFGPGTRLTVL.

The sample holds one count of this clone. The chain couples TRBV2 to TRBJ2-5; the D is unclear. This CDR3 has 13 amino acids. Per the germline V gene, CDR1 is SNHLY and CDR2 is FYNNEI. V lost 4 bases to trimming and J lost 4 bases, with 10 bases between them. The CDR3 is CASSVDERETQYF. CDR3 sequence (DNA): TGTGCCAGCAGTGTGGACGAGCGAGAGACCCAGTACTTC. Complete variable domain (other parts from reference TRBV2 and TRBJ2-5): EPEVTQTPSHQVTQMGQEVILRCVPISNHLYFYWYRQILGQKVEFLVSFYNNEISEKSEIFDDQFSVERPDGSNFTLKIRSTKLEDSAMYFCASSVDERETQYFGPGTRLLVL.

CDR3 in amino acids: CASSYRGSSPLHF. The DNA of the CDR3 is TGTGCCAGCAGTTACAGGGGGAGTTCACCCCTCCACTTT. The chain is built from TRBV6-5 and TRBJ1-6; possible D gene TRBD1, 6 bases. The length of the CDR3 is 13 residues. Germline values: CDR1 MNHEY, CDR2 SVGAGI. Trimming took off 2 bases at V and 9 bases at J, with 8 bases between the two ends.

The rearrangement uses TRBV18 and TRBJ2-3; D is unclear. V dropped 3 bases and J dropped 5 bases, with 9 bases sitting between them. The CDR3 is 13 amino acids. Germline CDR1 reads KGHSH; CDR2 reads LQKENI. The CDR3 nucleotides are TGTGCCAGCTCACCGTTACCCCTAGATACGCAGTATTTT. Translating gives CASSPLPLDTQYF.